These 15 T cell receptor beta chains share one sample of origin, sequenced in a study of naive and memory T cell subsets. The beta constant-region primer was an equimolar mix of two oligonucleotides covering TRBC1 and TRBC2. TCRdb analysed the UMI-ligation and nested PCR reads with MiXCR anew, one entry per CDR3 protein. This table has around 160,000 distinct CDR3 sequences, more than 15% appearing once. Source material: naive CD4+ T cells from blood. These receptors all come from a human donor in good health.

This clonotype was seen a handful of times. The V and J genes are TRBV14 and TRBJ1-1, with 8 nucleotides matching TRBD1. CDR1 is SGHDN and CDR2 is FVKESK in the germline V gene. This CDR3 comprises 15 residues. Trimming cost V 4 bases and J 0 bases; bases outside gene matches: 4. In DNA, the CDR3 is TGTGCCAGCAGCCCCCCAGGGGGCTTGAACACTGAAGCTTTCTTT. Its protein is CASSPPGGLNTEAFF.

The chain employs TRBV24-1 and TRBJ2-3; D is undetermined. V was clipped by 3 bases and J by 5 bases, with 14 bases between them. CDR1 is KGHDR, CDR2 SFDVKD, per germline. The CDR3 is made up of 15 amino acids. The CDR3 reads CATSDPRSTGDTQYF. The CDR3 bases are TGTGCCACCAGTGATCCAAGATCTACGGGAGATACGCAGTATTTT.

The chain has TRBV7-2 and TRBJ1-2; weak D call: TRBD1 (5 bases). The length of the CDR3 is 18 residues. V was cut by 1 base and J by 0 bases, with 18 bases left in between. Germline CDR1 SGHTA, CDR2 FQGNSA. In nucleotides, the CDR3 is TGTGCCAGCAGCTTAGGGGGCATGACCAACTCAGCTAACTATGGCTACACCTTC. Its protein is CASSLGGMTNSANYGYTF.

The chain couples TRBV6-2 or TRBV6-3 to TRBJ2-7; D gene ambiguous. Germline CDR1 MNHEY, CDR2 SVGEGT. Trimming removed 5 bases from V and 3 bases from J, with 2 bases in between. The CDR3 is 10 amino acids. CDR3 region: CASSHYEQYF. The CDR3 DNA follows: TGTGCCAGCAGTCACTACGAGCAGTACTTC.

CDR3 sequence: CASRLAGRSYEQYF. The CDR3 DNA is TGTGCCAGCCGTCTGGCGGGACGGTCCTACGAGCAGTACTTC. V usage is TRBV2 and J usage is TRBJ2-7; TRBD2 might be the D (6 bases). Germline values: CDR1 SNHLY, CDR2 FYNNEI. The CDR3 totals 14 residues. The germline V and J ends were trimmed by 8 bases and 1 base, with 15 bases remaining between them.

The rearrangement uses TRBV6-1 and TRBJ1-2; 7 bases map to TRBD1. Germline CDR1 is MNHNS and CDR2 is SASEGT. CDR3 size: 14 residues. V was pared by 9 bases and J by 8 bases, with 15 bases of the junction left unmatched. The CDR3 sequence is CASRRDGGGGGYTF. CDR3 nucleotide sequence: TGTGCCAGTCGACGGGATGGAGGGGGCGGGGGCTACACCTTC.

This clonotype was detected a few times. The J gene is TRBJ2-1, the V gene TRBV6-2 or TRBV6-3, with 12 bases identical to TRBD2. CDR1 and CDR2 (germline): MNHEY, SVGEGT. This CDR3 has 15 residues. Trimming cost V 2 bases and J 8 bases; bases outside gene matches: 4. The CDR3 is CASSYLAGGRDEQFF. CDR3 nucleotides: TGTGCCAGCAGTTACCTAGCGGGAGGGCGCGATGAGCAGTTCTTC.

This chain joins TRBV7-9 and TRBJ2-7; D uncertain. Trimming pared 4 bases from V and 2 bases from J, leaving 9 bases between. Germline values: CDR1 SEHNR, CDR2 FQNEAQ (reference sequence). The CDR3 is made up of 13 amino acids. In nucleotides, the CDR3 is TGTGCCAGCAGCTCCGACAAACCCTACGAGCAGTACTTC. Protein product: CASSSDKPYEQYF.

This rearrangement joins TRBV6-5 to TRBJ2-1, with a tentative D call TRBD2 (6 bases). The CDR3 runs 14 residues. Trimming took off 3 bases at V and 8 bases at J, with 14 bases between the two ends. CDR1 is MNHEY and CDR2 is SVGAGI in the germline V gene. The CDR3 nucleotides are TGTGCCAGCAGTTATCGCGTTCCGGGGGATGAGCAGTTCTTC. It encodes CASSYRVPGDEQFF.

This clonotype was seen more than once but under ten times. The J gene is TRBJ2-1, the V gene TRBV2, with 14 nucleotides matching TRBD2. The CDR3 is 14 amino acids. V lost 8 bases and J lost 5; bases outside the gene matches: 2. Germline-derived CDR1 and CDR2 are SNHLY and FYNNEI. CDR3 sequence (DNA): TGTGCCAGCCCGGGACTAGCGGGAGACAATGAGCAGTTCTTC. Amino acids: CASPGLAGDNEQFF.

The J gene is TRBJ2-5, the V gene TRBV9; 9 nucleotides align to TRBD2. Germline CDR1 reads SGDLS; CDR2 reads YYNGEE. CDR3 length: 18 residues. J was trimmed by 2 bases and V by 3 bases; bases with no gene match: 14. The CDR3 nucleotides are TGTGCCAGCAGCGGTGGTAGCGGGAGAGTACCTAGGCAAGAGACCCAGTACTTC. Its translation is CASSGGSGRVPRQETQYF.

In its sample, this clonotype was seen many times. V gene TRBV2 combines with J gene TRBJ2-1; no firm D call. V was pared by 7 bases and J by 5 bases, with 15 bases between. Germline V gene lookup returns CDR1 SNHLY and CDR2 FYNNEI. The CDR3 is made up of 14 amino acids. The CDR3 here is CASTGLVLNNEQFF. The CDR3, as DNA: TGTGCCAGCACGGGCTTGGTGCTAAACAATGAGCAGTTCTTC.

The V and J genes are TRBV5-1 and TRBJ2-1, with TRBD1 as a possible D gene (5 bases). Germline V gives CDR1 SGHRS, CDR2 YFSETQ. CDR3 size: 14 residues. V shed 0 bases and J shed 5 bases, with 9 bases lying between them. The CDR3 nucleotides read TGCGCCAGCAGCTTGGTGGGGCCCCACAATGAGCAGTTCTTC. This codes for CASSLVGPHNEQFF.

The V and J genes are TRBV16 and TRBJ2-1, with D tentatively TRBD2 (5 bases). Looked up from germline, CDR1 is KGHSY and CDR2 is FQNENV. The V and J ends lost 1 base and 9 bases respectively, with 10 bases between them. This CDR3 has 13 residues. As DNA, the CDR3 is TGTGCCAGCAGCCAATGTGAAGAGGGTGAGCAGTTCTTC. This codes for CASSQCEEGEQFF.

Many counts were recorded for this clonotype. The chain carries TRBV5-1 and TRBJ2-1; possible D gene TRBD2, 6 bases. V was shortened by 4 bases and J by 2 bases, with 16 bases between the two germline ends. The CDR3 is made up of 16 amino acids. The germline V gene encodes CDR1 SGHRS and CDR2 YFSETQ. CDR3 region: CASSLLSGTTYNEQFF. CDR3 nucleotide sequence: TGCGCCAGCAGCCTGCTTAGCGGAACTACCTACAATGAGCAGTTCTTC.